These 4 T cell receptor beta chains originate from one sample sequenced in a study of technical replicates of blood from a handful of donors. TCRdb's copy holds only in-frame clones and misses some; the assay was immunoSEQ multiplex PCR. In the table there are around 10,000 clones, roughly 94% of which are singletons. Sequencing was carried out using PBMCs. The receptors stem from a human donor in good health.

The chain joins TRBV2 to TRBJ1-5; 7 bases match TRBD1. The CDR3 length is 14 residues. The V gene's germline CDR1 is SNHLY and CDR2 FYNNEI. Trimming removed 1 base from V and 10 bases from J; junction bases left unmatched: 7. CDR3 coding DNA: TGTGCCAGCAGTGAAGGGGCAGGGGGAAGCCCCCAGCATTTT. This sequence encodes CASSEGAGGSPQHF.

This chain links TRBV2 with TRBJ2-3; TRBD2 might be the D (5 bases). The CDR3 spans 16 residues. Germline CDR1 reads SNHLY; CDR2 reads FYNNEI. V lost 1 base and J lost 2, with 13 bases in between. This chain's CDR3 is CASSEEEEEYTDTQYF. The CDR3 DNA sequence: TGTGCCAGCAGTGAAGAGGAGGAGGAGTACACAGATACGCAGTATTTT.

The chain combines TRBV6-1 with TRBJ1-1; no definite D call. Germline CDR1 MNHNS, CDR2 SASEGT. There are 16 residues in the CDR3. Trimming cost V 4 bases and J 1 base, with 16 bases left between them. In nucleotides, the CDR3 is TGTGCCAGCAGTGGACTGCGGGTCTGGGAGAACACTGAAGCTTTCTTT. Translating it yields CASSGLRVWENTEAFF.

The V gene is TRBV9, the J gene TRBJ2-2; no clear D. V was shortened by 4 bases and J by 0 bases, with 7 bases between the two germline ends. The germline V gene has CDR1 SGDLS and CDR2 YYNGEE. The CDR3 covers 14 residues. The CDR3 region has the DNA TGTGCCAGCAGCATCCAGACGAACACCGGGGAGCTGTTTTTT. Translating it yields CASSIQTNTGELFF.